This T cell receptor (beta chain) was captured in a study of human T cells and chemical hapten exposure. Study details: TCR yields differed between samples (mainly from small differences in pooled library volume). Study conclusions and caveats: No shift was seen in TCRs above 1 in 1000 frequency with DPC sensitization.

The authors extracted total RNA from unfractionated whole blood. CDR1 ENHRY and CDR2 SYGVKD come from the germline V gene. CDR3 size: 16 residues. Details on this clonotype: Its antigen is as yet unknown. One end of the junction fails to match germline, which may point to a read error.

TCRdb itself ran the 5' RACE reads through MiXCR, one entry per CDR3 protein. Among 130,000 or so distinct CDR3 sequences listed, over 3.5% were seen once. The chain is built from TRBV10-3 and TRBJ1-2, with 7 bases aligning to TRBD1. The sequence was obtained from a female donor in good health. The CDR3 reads CAISEATGTANDGYTF. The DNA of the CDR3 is TGTGCCATCAGTGAGGCCACCGGGACAGCTAACGATGGCTACACCTTC.